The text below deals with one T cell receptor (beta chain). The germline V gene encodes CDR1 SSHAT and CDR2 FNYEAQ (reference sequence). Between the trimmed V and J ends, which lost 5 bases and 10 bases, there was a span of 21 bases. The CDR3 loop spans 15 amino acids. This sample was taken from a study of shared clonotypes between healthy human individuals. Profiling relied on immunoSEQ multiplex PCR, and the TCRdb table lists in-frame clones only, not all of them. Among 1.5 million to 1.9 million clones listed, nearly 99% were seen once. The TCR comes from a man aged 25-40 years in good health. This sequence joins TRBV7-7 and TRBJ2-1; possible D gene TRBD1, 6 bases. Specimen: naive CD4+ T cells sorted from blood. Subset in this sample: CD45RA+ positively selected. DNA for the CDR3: TGTGCCAGCAGCCCCCGGCCGGCAGGGGTAGGGGAGCAGTTCTTC. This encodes CASSPRPAGVGEQFF.